This TCR beta chain was retrieved from a study of blood T cell repertoires in COVID-19. Background on the study: PBMCs, B-cell-depleted T cells, or T cells provided the cDNA or gDNA that made up the material.

This CDR3 has 18 amino acids. V lost 0 bases, J lost 0 bases, and 6 bases stayed unmatched. Germline V gene data show CDR1 as WSHSY and CDR2 as SAAADI. TCRdb's table, derived via immunoSEQ multiplex PCR, lists solely in-frame clones and lacks some. The sample includes roughly 250,000 clones, 88% of them seen just once. Sequenced material: peripheral blood. The chain uses TRBV10-2 and TRBJ2-5, with 11 bases aligning to TRBD2. The TCR originated in a woman between 25 and 40 years old with acute or convalescent COVID-19. In DNA form, the CDR3 reads TGCGCCAGCAGTGAGTCGACTCGGACTAGCGGGTACCAAGAGACCCAGTACTTC. It codes for CASSESTRTSGYQETQYF.